These 20 T cell receptor beta chains were sequenced from one sample in a study of blood T cell repertoires in COVID-19. The method was immunoSEQ multiplex PCR; TCRdb's version includes in-frame clones alone and lacks a portion of them. The sample gives 300,000 to 450,000 clones, 88% of which show up once; less than 1.5% is in the top ten. Sequencing was done on a sample of PBMCs or T cells enriched from blood (not recorded which). These receptors came from a woman under 30 who had recovered from COVID-19.

This sequence joins TRBV24-1 and TRBJ2-5; TRBD2 might be the D (5 bases). Germline V gene lookup returns CDR1 KGHDR and CDR2 SFDVKD. CDR3 size: 13 residues. Trimming took off 4 bases at V and 4 bases at J, with 9 bases between the two ends. The CDR3 protein is CATSEPGSETQYF. The CDR3, as DNA: TGTGCCACCAGTGAACCGGGGTCAGAGACCCAGTACTTC.

This clone came up once. The V and J genes are TRBV7-2 and TRBJ2-7; no clear D. There are 14 residues in the CDR3. V was shortened by 5 bases and J by 0 bases, with 11 bases between the two germline ends. The germline CDR1 and CDR2 sequences are SGHTA and FQGNSA. Here the CDR3 reads CASSPPKSSYEQYF. CDR3 DNA sequence: TGTGCCAGCAGCCCCCCTAAAAGCTCCTACGAGCAGTACTTC.

This chain connects TRBV6-5 to TRBJ2-7, with 9 bases aligning to TRBD2. The CDR3 spans 14 residues. Looked up from germline, CDR1 is MNHEY and CDR2 is SVGAGI. After removal of 8 bases from V and 5 bases from J, the junction contained 10 bases not matched to a gene. The CDR3 reads CASRGAGGIHEQYF. As DNA, the CDR3 is TGTGCCAGCCGAGGCGCGGGAGGGATTCACGAGCAGTACTTC.

V is TRBV2 and J is TRBJ1-5; 7 bases are shared with TRBD1. The germline V gene has CDR1 SNHLY and CDR2 FYNNEI. Germline trimming cut 6 bases from V and 9 bases from J; bases unmatched to any gene: 5. CDR3 length equals 12 residues. This chain's CDR3 is CASRQGSTPQHF. DNA for the CDR3: TGTGCCAGCAGACAGGGGTCGACGCCCCAGCATTTT.

The chain is built from TRBV6-4 and TRBJ1-5; D perhaps matches TRBD1 (6 bases). Germline V CDR1 and CDR2: MRHNA, SNTAGT. The germline V and J ends were trimmed by 11 bases and 6 bases, with 26 bases remaining between them. This CDR3 is built from 16 residues. CDR3 loop: CAGRHHRETYGQPQHF. The CDR3 DNA reads as TGTGCCGGGCGCCACCACAGGGAAACTTACGGTCAGCCCCAGCATTTT.

The rearrangement uses TRBV27 and TRBJ1-5; D is unclear. Germline lookup yields CDR1 MNHEY and CDR2 SMNVEV (reference sequence). Trimming took 6 bases from V and 6 from J, leaving 6 bases between them. This CDR3 spans 11 amino acids. The CDR3 spells CASSLVQPQHF. DNA for the CDR3: TGTGCCAGCAGCCTTGTTCAGCCCCAGCATTTT.

This chain links TRBV21-1 with TRBJ1-2; the table's TRBD1 call for D was not verified on the DNA. TRBV21-1 constitutes a pseudogene. There are 15 residues in the CDR3. The CDR3 reads CASSKGPGTNYGYTF. DNA for the CDR3: TGTGCCAGCAGCAAAGGTCCAGGGACTAACTATGGCTACACCTTC.

The CDR3 sequence is CASSYIRASYEQYF. The CDR3 region has the DNA TGTGCCAGCAGTTACATCAGGGCGAGCTACGAGCAGTACTTC. The chain is built from TRBV6-2 or TRBV6-3 and TRBJ2-7; TRBD1 is a possible D gene (5 bases). The CDR3 covers 14 residues. Germline V gene data show CDR1 as MNHEY and CDR2 as SVGEGT. V was cut by 2 bases and J by 3 bases, with 11 bases left in between.

The genes are TRBV28 and TRBJ1-2; no firm D call. The CDR3 loop spans 14 amino acids. Per germline, CDR1 MDHEN and CDR2 SYDVKM. Trimming removed 2 bases at V and 4 bases at J, with 11 bases between. CDR3 nucleotide sequence: TGTGCCAGCAGTTTAGAGGGCGAGGTCTATGGCTACACCTTC. Translating gives CASSLEGEVYGYTF.

The table lists this clone with a count of one. The chain uses TRBV6-4 and TRBJ1-4, with TRBD1 matching 7 bases. After removal of 5 bases from V and 6 bases from J, the junction contained 6 bases not matched to a gene. From germline, CDR1 is MRHNA and CDR2 SNTAGT. The CDR3 runs to 14 residues. This CDR3 is CASSPSGGDEKLFF. For the CDR3, the DNA is TGTGCCAGCAGTCCGTCAGGGGGAGATGAAAAACTGTTTTTT.

This clone appeared once. CDR3 amino acids: CASTDRGQMADTQYF. CDR3 coding DNA: TGTGCCAGTACCGACAGGGGCCAGATGGCGGATACGCAGTATTTT. The V call is TRBV19, the J call TRBJ2-3; the match to TRBD1 covers 8 bases. The trim removed 7 bases at V and 6 bases at J, leaving 12 bases unmatched. This CDR3 comprises 15 residues. Germline assignment: CDR1 LNHDA and CDR2 SQIVND (reference sequence).

This clone showed up just a few times. The chain joins TRBV9 to TRBJ1-2; D gene uncertain. The CDR3 is made up of 13 amino acids. The germline V and J ends were trimmed by 2 bases and 2 bases, with 7 bases remaining between them. Germline assignment: CDR1 SGDLS and CDR2 YYNGEE. The CDR3 is CASSVTENYGYTF. In DNA, the CDR3 is TGTGCCAGCAGCGTTACAGAGAACTATGGCTACACCTTC.

The CDR3 DNA follows: TGTGCCAGCAGTCCGGGACAGGGGTTGCCCCATCCTATCTATGGCTACACCTTC. Translation: CASSPGQGLPHPIYGYTF. This sequence joins TRBV6-6 and TRBJ1-2, with TRBD1 matching 10 bases. CDR1 and CDR2 (germline): MNHNY, SVGAGI (reference sequence). The trim removed 5 bases at V and 4 bases at J, leaving 16 bases unmatched. This CDR3 is built from 18 residues.

This sequence joins TRBV30 and TRBJ1-5; a weak D match, TRBD1 (5 bases). V dropped 8 bases and J dropped 6 bases, with 14 bases sitting between them. Germline CDR1 is GTSNPN and CDR2 is SVGIG (reference sequence). CDR3 length equals 12 residues. The CDR3 nucleotides are TGTGCCACCGGGGGGTTGGGTCAGCCCCAGCATTTT. Encoded protein: CATGGLGQPQHF.

This clone has only a few counts. This chain joins TRBV6-1 and TRBJ1-6; 11 nucleotides align to TRBD1. Germline CDR1 MNHNS, CDR2 SASEGT. V trimming: 2 bases; J trimming: 9 bases; junction bases outside the gene matches: 6. The CDR3 length is 16 residues. CDR3 sequence: CASSEYAGTGGSPLHF. The CDR3 DNA reads as TGTGCCAGCAGTGAATACGCCGGGACAGGGGGTTCACCCCTCCACTTT.

V gene TRBV7-6 combines with J gene TRBJ1-6; 7 bases match TRBD1. V was pared by 0 bases and J by 15 bases, with 14 bases of the junction left unmatched. CDR3 length: 16 residues. Germline V gene data show CDR1 as SGHVS and CDR2 as FNYEAQ. This CDR3 reads CASSLAGTEAPQGLHF. CDR3 nucleotide sequence: TGTGCCAGCAGCTTAGCCGGGACAGAGGCTCCACAAGGCCTCCACTTT.

J is TRBJ2-1 and V is TRBV5-6; D perhaps matches TRBD2 (6 bases). Germline CDR1 SGHDT, CDR2 YYEEEE. V lost 1 base, J lost 1 base, and 12 bases lay in between. The CDR3 runs 16 residues. The CDR3 nucleotides read TGTGCCAGCAGCTTGTCCCTCCTAGCGTCCTACAATGAGCAGTTCTTC. Protein: CASSLSLLASYNEQFF.

This clone was seen only once. The rearrangement uses TRBV7-9 and TRBJ2-3; D gene unclear. Trimming pared 10 bases from V and 2 bases from J, leaving 16 bases between. CDR1 is SEHNR and CDR2 is FQNEAQ in the germline V gene (reference sequence). The CDR3 is 14 amino acids. CDR3 DNA: TGTGCCACCCCACCCGCCGCGCCCACAGATACGCAGTATTTT. Translating gives CATPPAAPTDTQYF. Looking up the rest from reference TRBV7-9 and TRBJ2-3 gives the full variable domain: DTGVSQNPRHKITKRGQNVTFRCDPISEHNRLYWYRQTLGQGPEFLTYFQNEAQLEKSRLLSDRFSAERPKGSFSTLEIQRTEQGDSAMYLCATPPAAPTDTQYFGPGTRLTVL.

The chain uses TRBV21-1 and TRBJ1-3. TRBV21-1 is flagged as a pseudogene. This CDR3 contains 17 residues. CDR3 amino acids: CASSKGRGRPSGNTIYF. CDR3 coding DNA: TGTGCCAGCAGCAAAGGGCGGGGGCGCCCATCTGGAAACACCATATATTTT.

The chain combines TRBV5-1 with TRBJ2-1, with 7 nucleotides matching TRBD1. CDR3 length: 15 residues. Losses at the gene ends were 4 bases for V and 4 bases for J; bases not matched to a gene: 8. Germline-derived CDR1 and CDR2 are SGHRS and YFSETQ. The CDR3 sequence is CASSVWTGKYNEQFF. CDR3 DNA: TGCGCCAGCAGCGTCTGGACAGGAAAATACAATGAGCAGTTCTTC.